This is a list of T cell receptor beta chains from one sample in a study of siplizumab effects on memory and regulatory T cells. Some clones are missing from TCRdb's copy, which holds only in-frame ones; the method was immunoSEQ multiplex PCR. The sample consists of 75,000 to 95,000 clones, 90% of them appearing once. Sample: CD4+ T cells sorted from blood. These receptor sequences come from a human donor in good health. CDR3s include the opening cysteine and the closing phenylalanine or tryptophan. The D gene is left open where the match is weak. Expanded clones get a size class; other rows say once, few or many, or leave the size out.

J: TRBJ2-1
size: NA
V: TRBV4-2
D: TRBD2
CDR3: CASSQDAGGGRDQQFF
DNA: TGTGCCAGCAGCCAAGATGCGGGAGGGGGGAGAGATCAGCAGTTCTTC

J: TRBJ1-4
size: NA
V: TRBV9
D: TRBD1
CDR3: CASSLRDRAFGDEKLFF
DNA: TGTGCCAGCAGCCTCCGGGACAGAGCCTTCGGGGATGAAAAACTGTTTTTT

J: TRBJ2-3
size: NA
V: TRBV9
D: NA
CDR3: CASSKEGGGTDTDTQYF
DNA: TGTGCCAGCTCCAAGGAGGGGGGAGGCACTGACACAGATACGCAGTATTTT

J: TRBJ1-6
size: once
V: TRBV28
D: NA
CDR3: CASSFPTATVKSPLHF
DNA: TGTGCCAGCAGTTTCCCGACAGCGACCGTAAAATCACCCCTCCACTTT

J: TRBJ2-7
size: NA
V: TRBV7-3
D: TRBD1
CDR3: CASSLTGGDEQYF
DNA: TGTGCCAGCAGCTTGACAGGGGGGGACGAGCAGTACTTC

J: TRBJ2-1
size: NA
V: TRBV7-6
D: NA
CDR3: CASSSRTGANNEQFF
DNA: TGTGCCAGCAGCTCCCGTACCGGGGCAAACAATGAGCAGTTCTTC

J: TRBJ1-5
size: NA
V: TRBV9
D: NA
CDR3: CASSVGGAAQPQHF
DNA: TGTGCCAGCAGCGTAGGGGGGGCCGCGCAGCCCCAGCATTTT

J: TRBJ1-2
size: NA
V: TRBV7-2
D: NA
CDR3: CASSPSPDGSRGYTF
DNA: TGTGCCAGCAGCCCCTCCCCGGACGGCTCTCGGGGCTACACCTTC

J: TRBJ2-1
size: NA
V: TRBV7-3
D: TRBD2
CDR3: CASSSGLAGGHNEQFF
DNA: TGTGCCAGCAGCTCCGGACTAGCGGGAGGGCACAATGAGCAGTTCTTC

J: TRBJ2-7
size: NA
V: TRBV27
D: TRBD2
CDR3: CASSPGLAGEGREQYF
DNA: TGTGCCAGCAGCCCGGGACTAGCGGGAGAGGGTCGCGAGCAGTACTTC

J: TRBJ1-1
size: NA
V: TRBV28
D: TRBD1
CDR3: CASSPPGQVENAFF
DNA: TGTGCCAGCAGTCCCCCCGGACAGGTTGAAAATGCTTTCTTT

J: TRBJ2-1
size: NA
V: TRBV11-2
D: TRBD2
CDR3: CASSKTSGSSYNEQFF
DNA: TGTGCCAGCAGCAAGACTAGCGGGAGCTCCTACAATGAGCAGTTCTTC

J: TRBJ1-1
size: NA
V: TRBV10-3
D: TRBD1
CDR3: CAIGQGVRNTEAFF
DNA: TGTGCCATCGGACAGGGAGTGAGGAACACTGAAGCTTTCTTT

J: TRBJ2-1
size: NA
V: TRBV30
D: TRBD2
CDR3: CAGVFEAGGWNEQFF
DNA: TGTGCCGGAGTTTTTGAAGCGGGAGGGTGGAATGAGCAGTTCTTC

J: TRBJ2-3
size: NA
V: TRBV7-2
D: TRBD1
CDR3: CASSRLDRGRDTQYF
DNA: TGTGCCAGCAGTAGGTTGGACAGGGGTCGAGATACGCAGTATTTT

J: TRBJ1-1
size: few
V: TRBV30
D: NA
CDR3: CAWSPYKGAFF
DNA: TGTGCCTGGAGTCCTTACAAAGGGGCTTTCTTT

J: TRBJ1-2
size: NA
V: TRBV10-1
D: NA
CDR3: CASSDGGMGYTF
DNA: TGCGCCAGCAGTGATGGGGGCATGGGCTACACCTTC

J: TRBJ2-7
size: NA
V: TRBV7-9
D: TRBD1
CDR3: CASSGQGGYYEQYF
DNA: TGTGCCAGCAGCGGACAGGGGGGCTACTACGAGCAGTACTTC

J: TRBJ1-1
size: NA
V: TRBV14
D: NA
CDR3: CASSQVGYQAFF
DNA: TGTGCCAGCAGCCAGGTGGGGTACCAAGCTTTCTTT

J: TRBJ2-4
size: NA
V: TRBV5-1
D: TRBD1
CDR3: CASSLVDRENIQYF
DNA: TGCGCCAGCAGCTTGGTGGACAGGGAAAACATTCAGTACTTC

J: TRBJ2-2
size: NA
V: TRBV7-3
D: NA
CDR3: CASSLTPFTGELFF
DNA: TGTGCCAGCAGCTTAACCCCGTTCACCGGGGAGCTGTTTTTT

J: TRBJ2-3
size: NA
V: TRBV7-3
D: NA
CDR3: CASSSERTNTQYF
DNA: TGTGCCAGCAGCTCGGAGAGAACCAATACGCAGTATTTT

J: TRBJ1-1
size: NA
V: TRBV4-1
D: NA
CDR3: CASSHGLNKGNTEAFF
DNA: TGCGCCAGCAGCCACGGACTGAACAAAGGGAACACTGAAGCTTTCTTT

J: TRBJ2-1
size: NA
V: TRBV7-9
D: TRBD2
CDR3: CASSDSGRSSYNEQFF
DNA: TGTGCCAGCAGCGATAGCGGGAGGAGCTCCTACAATGAGCAGTTCTTC

J: TRBJ1-4
size: NA
V: TRBV15
D: NA
CDR3: CATSERSGEKLFF
DNA: TGTGCCACCAGCGAGAGATCTGGAGAAAAACTGTTTTTT

J: TRBJ2-7
size: NA
V: TRBV2
D: NA
CDR3: CASSDAVGLVFWKYF
DNA: TGTGCCAGCAGTGACGCCGTCGGGCTAGTTTTCTGGAAGTACTTC

J: TRBJ2-3
size: NA
V: TRBV4-1
D: NA
CDR3: CASSQGVMSDTQYF
DNA: TGCGCCAGCAGCCAAGGCGTGATGAGTGATACGCAGTATTTT

J: TRBJ2-1
size: NA
V: TRBV9
D: TRBD2
CDR3: CASSKGTSGYNEQFF
DNA: TGTGCCAGCAGCAAAGGGACTAGCGGATACAATGAGCAGTTCTTC

J: TRBJ2-3
size: NA
V: TRBV5-1
D: TRBD2
CDR3: CASSLVFSGSTDTQYF
DNA: TGCGCCAGCAGCTTGGTATTTAGCGGGAGCACAGATACGCAGTATTTT

J: TRBJ2-3
size: NA
V: TRBV5-1
D: TRBD2
CDR3: CASSLGHSGTTSTDTQYF
DNA: TGCGCCAGCAGCTTGGGACATTCCGGGACTACGTCCACAGATACGCAGTATTTT

J: TRBJ2-5
size: NA
V: TRBV30
D: NA
CDR3: CAWSVPLVGETQYF
DNA: TGTGCCTGGAGTGTACCCCTGGTGGGGGAGACCCAGTACTTC

J: TRBJ2-7
size: NA
V: TRBV30
D: NA
CDR3: CAWTAKFEQYF
DNA: TGTGCCTGGACGGCGAAATTCGAGCAGTACTTC

J: TRBJ1-4
size: NA
V: TRBV5-1
D: NA
CDR3: CASSRGEIATNEKLFF
DNA: TGCGCCAGCAGCCGAGGGGAAATTGCAACTAATGAAAAACTGTTTTTT

J: TRBJ2-1
size: NA
V: TRBV7-2
D: NA
CDR3: CASSLRAGLRGGEQFF
DNA: TGTGCCAGCAGCTTACGAGCCGGGCTCAGAGGGGGTGAGCAGTTCTTC

J: TRBJ2-1
size: NA
V: TRBV5-1
D: NA
CDR3: CASSPGTRLAVPYNEQFF
DNA: TGCGCCAGCAGCCCCGGGACACGATTAGCGGTTCCCTACAATGAGCAGTTCTTC